This T cell receptor beta chain was sequenced during a study of control samples from healthy donors and cancer patients. Here immunoSEQ multiplex PCR was the method, and the copy in TCRdb shows in-frame clones only, minus some. The sample has some 10,000 clones; roughly 93% are singletons. The CDR3 extends over 23 amino acids. The V and J ends lost 0 bases and 7 bases respectively, with 37 bases between them. Germline V CDR1 and CDR2: KGHSH, LQKENI. The chain uses TRBV18 and TRBJ2-1; D may be TRBD1 (6 bases). The sequencing sample was made of PBMCs. The receptor's source is a man in his fifties or sixties with colorectal cancer. CDR3 nucleotides: TGTGCCAGCTCACCACCGCTGGATTGGTTCTTCCTTACAGGGAAAGAAAAGTCGAATGAGCAGTTCTTC. It translates to CASSPPLDWFFLTGKEKSNEQFF.